This TCR beta chain came from a study of technical replicates of blood from several donors. Libraries were prepared by immunoSEQ multiplex PCR; TCRdb keeps only in-frame clonotypes and omits some of them. The table includes about 61,000 clones, more than 95% detected once. With V trimmed by 4 bases and J by 6 bases, 7 bases remained unmatched. The CDR3 has 15 residues. In germline, CDR1 is LGHNA, CDR2 YNFKEQ. The receptor comes from a human donor in good health. The sample comprised T cells isolated from PBMCs. V and J are TRBV4-2 and TRBJ2-1; the match to TRBD2 covers 9 bases. This CDR3 is CASSPYEREANEQFF. The CDR3 DNA follows: TGTGCCAGCAGCCCCTACGAGCGGGAGGCCAATGAGCAGTTCTTC.